This section outlines one T cell receptor (beta chain) sequence together with its context. The CDR3 totals 15 residues. In germline, CDR1 is SGHTA, CDR2 FQGTGA. Trimming cost V 1 base and J 7 bases, with 16 bases left between them. Original processing methods: Estimation of nucleated cell counts was performed using reference gene primer amplification. Generated by immunoSEQ multiplex PCR, the TCRdb table keeps only in-frame clones and is missing some. The V and J calls and the clone size are those of that table, but D and trimming were determined from the DNA. In the table there are 35,000 to 50,000 clones, more than 75% of which are singletons. This record belongs to a study of blood T cell repertoires in COVID-19. Study summary: Samples of COVID-19 (acute and convalescent) were obtained from the United States, Italy and Spain. The cDNA or gDNA used as material had been derived from T cells, B-cell-depleted T cells, or PBMCs.

Material for sequencing was peripheral blood. This TCR came from a woman aged 70-85 years in a cohort sampled during active COVID-19. The rearrangement uses TRBV7-3 and TRBJ1-2; perhaps TRBD1 as D (6 bases). The CDR3 spells CASSLNPGQQGGYTF. In DNA form, the CDR3 reads TGTGCCAGCAGCTTAAATCCCGGACAGCAAGGTGGCTACACCTTC.